What follows are 2 T cell receptor beta chains derived from one specimen sequenced in a study of PD-L1 blockade in urothelial cancer. TCRdb keeps only in-frame clones here, not all; method: immunoSEQ multiplex PCR. Counted here are 35,000 to 45,000 clones, 65% to 85% occurring once; the ten biggest clones make up 15% to 20%. The sequenced sample was PBMCs, obtained around atezolizumab (anti-PD-L1) treatment. The receptors come from a man aged 55-75 years with urothelial cancer.

The J gene is TRBJ2-7, the V gene TRBV6-4, with a possible D match to TRBD2 (6 bases). The CDR3 covers 15 residues. The germline V gene encodes CDR1 MRHNA and CDR2 SNTAGT. Trimming took off 0 bases at V and 3 bases at J, with 12 bases between the two ends. The CDR3: CASSDSTRKDYEQYF. In DNA, the CDR3 is TGTGCCAGCAGTGACTCGACTAGAAAAGACTACGAGCAGTACTTC.

This clone was seen once. The chain employs TRBV10-3 and TRBJ1-1; the D is unclear. CDR3 length: 16 amino acids. V lost 0 bases and J lost 1, with 12 bases in between. Germline V gene lookup returns CDR1 ENHRY and CDR2 SYGVKD. The CDR3 nucleotides read TGTGCCATCAGTGAGTCTAGCGGGCATCCGAACACTGAAGCTTTCTTT. As protein: CAISESSGHPNTEAFF.